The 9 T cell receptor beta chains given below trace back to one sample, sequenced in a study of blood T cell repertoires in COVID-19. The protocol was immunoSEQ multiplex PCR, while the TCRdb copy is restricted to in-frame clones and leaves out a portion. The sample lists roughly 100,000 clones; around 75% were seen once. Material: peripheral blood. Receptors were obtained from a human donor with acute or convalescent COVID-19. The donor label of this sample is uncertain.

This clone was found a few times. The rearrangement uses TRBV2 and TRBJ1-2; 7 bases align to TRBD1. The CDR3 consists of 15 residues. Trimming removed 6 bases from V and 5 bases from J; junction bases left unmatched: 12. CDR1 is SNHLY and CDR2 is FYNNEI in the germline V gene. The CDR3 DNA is TGTGCCAGCAGGGCTACAGGGGCCTCGGGTTATGGCTACACCTTC. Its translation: CASRATGASGYGYTF.

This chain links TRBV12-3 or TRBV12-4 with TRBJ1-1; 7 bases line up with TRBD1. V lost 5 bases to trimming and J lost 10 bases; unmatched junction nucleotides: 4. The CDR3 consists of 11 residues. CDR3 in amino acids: CASSPGQRAFF. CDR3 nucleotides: TGTGCCAGCAGTCCGGGACAGCGAGCTTTCTTT.

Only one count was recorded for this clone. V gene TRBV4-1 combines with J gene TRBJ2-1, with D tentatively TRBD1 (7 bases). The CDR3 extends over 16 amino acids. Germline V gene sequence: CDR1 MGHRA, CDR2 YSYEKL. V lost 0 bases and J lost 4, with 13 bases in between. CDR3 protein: CASSQDGRGEYNEQFF. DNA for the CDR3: TGCGCCAGCAGCCAAGATGGCAGGGGGGAATACAATGAGCAGTTCTTC.

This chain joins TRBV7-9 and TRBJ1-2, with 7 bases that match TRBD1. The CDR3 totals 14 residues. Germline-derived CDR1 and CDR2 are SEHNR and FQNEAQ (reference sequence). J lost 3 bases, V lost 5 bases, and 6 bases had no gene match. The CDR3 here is CASSASTGDYGYTF. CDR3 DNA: TGTGCCAGCAGCGCGAGTACAGGGGACTATGGCTACACCTTC.

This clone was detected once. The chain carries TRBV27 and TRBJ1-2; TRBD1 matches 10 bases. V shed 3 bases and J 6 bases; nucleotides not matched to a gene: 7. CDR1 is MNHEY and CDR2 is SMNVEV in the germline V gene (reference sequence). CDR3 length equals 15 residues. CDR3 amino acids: CASSFIGQGVDGYTF. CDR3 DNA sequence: TGTGCCAGCAGTTTTATAGGACAGGGGGTGGATGGCTACACCTTC.

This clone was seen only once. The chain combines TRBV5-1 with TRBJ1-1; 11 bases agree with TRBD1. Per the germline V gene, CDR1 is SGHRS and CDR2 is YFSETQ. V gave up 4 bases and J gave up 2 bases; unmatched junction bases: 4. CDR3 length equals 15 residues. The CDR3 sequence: CASSEGTGGNTEAFF. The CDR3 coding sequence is TGCGCCAGCAGCGAAGGGACAGGGGGAAACACTGAAGCTTTCTTT.

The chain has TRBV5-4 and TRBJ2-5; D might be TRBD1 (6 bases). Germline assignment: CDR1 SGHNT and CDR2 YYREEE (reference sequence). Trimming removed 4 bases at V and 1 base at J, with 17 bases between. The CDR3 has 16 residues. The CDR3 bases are TGTGCCAGCAGCCCCCCCAACAGGGTGGGCCAAGAGACCCAGTACTTC. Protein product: CASSPPNRVGQETQYF.

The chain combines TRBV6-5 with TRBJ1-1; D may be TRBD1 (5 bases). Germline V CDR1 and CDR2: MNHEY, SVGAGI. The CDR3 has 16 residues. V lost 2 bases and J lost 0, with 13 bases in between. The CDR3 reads CASSYGAGSMNTEAFF. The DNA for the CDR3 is TGTGCCAGCAGTTACGGGGCAGGATCTATGAACACTGAAGCTTTCTTT.

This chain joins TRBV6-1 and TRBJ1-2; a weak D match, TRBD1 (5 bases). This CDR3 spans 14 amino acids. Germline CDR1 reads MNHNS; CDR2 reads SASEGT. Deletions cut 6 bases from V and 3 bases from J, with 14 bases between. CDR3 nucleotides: TGTGCCAGCAGCCCACCGGGACTTCACTATGGCTACACCTTC. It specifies CASSPPGLHYGYTF.